This TCR beta chain was identified in a study of CD8 T cells in Susac syndrome. The CDR3 extends over 15 amino acids. Deletions cut 2 bases from V and 1 base from J, with 11 bases between. Random hexamers primed reverse transcription of about 0.45 to 1 ug RNA. By means of immunoSEQ multiplex PCR, TCR beta CDR3 spanning 54 Vbeta and 13 Jbeta underwent amplification. TCRdb re-called the immunoSEQ multiplex PCR reads through MiXCR, storing one row per CDR3 protein. The repertoire consists of some 77,000 distinct CDR3 sequences, with 93% occurring once and the leading ten covering roughly 0.16%. The sequence came from a human donor with Susac syndrome. V and J are TRBV12-3 or TRBV12-4 and TRBJ1-1, with D possibly being TRBD1 (6 bases). The sample consisted of CD4+ T cells from PBMCs. The CDR3 DNA reads as TGTGCCAGCAGTTTACGAGACAGGCCGAACACTGAAGCTTTCTTT. Protein: CASSLRDRPNTEAFF.